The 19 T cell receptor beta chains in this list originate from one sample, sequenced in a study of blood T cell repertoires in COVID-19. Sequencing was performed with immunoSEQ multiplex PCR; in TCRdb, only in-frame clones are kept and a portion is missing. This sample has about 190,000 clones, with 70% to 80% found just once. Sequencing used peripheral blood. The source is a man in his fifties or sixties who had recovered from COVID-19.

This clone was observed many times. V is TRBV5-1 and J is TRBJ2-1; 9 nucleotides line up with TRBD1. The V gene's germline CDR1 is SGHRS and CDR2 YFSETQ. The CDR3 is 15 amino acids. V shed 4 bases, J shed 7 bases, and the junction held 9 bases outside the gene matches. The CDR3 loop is CASSLGQGESNEQFF. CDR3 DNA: TGCGCCAGCAGCCTGGGACAGGGCGAGTCGAATGAGCAGTTCTTC.

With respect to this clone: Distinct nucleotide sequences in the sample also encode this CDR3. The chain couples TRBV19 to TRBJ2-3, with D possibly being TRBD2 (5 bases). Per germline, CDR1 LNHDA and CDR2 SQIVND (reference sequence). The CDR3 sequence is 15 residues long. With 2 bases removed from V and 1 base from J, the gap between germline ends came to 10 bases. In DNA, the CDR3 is TGTGCCAGTAGTATATGGGGAGAAGGCACAGATACGCAGTATTTT. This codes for CASSIWGEGTDTQYF.

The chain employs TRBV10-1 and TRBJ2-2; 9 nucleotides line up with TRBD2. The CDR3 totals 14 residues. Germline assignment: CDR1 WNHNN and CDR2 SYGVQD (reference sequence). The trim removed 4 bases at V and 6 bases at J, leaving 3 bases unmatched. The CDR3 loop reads CASSVLAGSGELFF. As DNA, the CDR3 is TGCGCCAGCAGTGTTCTAGCGGGATCCGGGGAGCTGTTTTTT.

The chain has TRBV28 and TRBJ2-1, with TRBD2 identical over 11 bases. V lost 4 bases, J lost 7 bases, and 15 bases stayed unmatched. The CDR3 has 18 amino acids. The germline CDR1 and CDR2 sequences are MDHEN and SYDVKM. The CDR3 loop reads CASSWPLVDSGRGNEQFF. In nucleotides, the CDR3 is TGTGCCAGCAGTTGGCCCCTAGTAGATAGCGGGAGGGGTAATGAGCAGTTCTTC.

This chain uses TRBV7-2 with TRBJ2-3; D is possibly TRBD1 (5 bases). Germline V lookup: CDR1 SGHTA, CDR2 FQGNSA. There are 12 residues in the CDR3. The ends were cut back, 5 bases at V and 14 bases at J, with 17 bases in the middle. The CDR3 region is CASSRELVRGYF. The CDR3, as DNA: TGTGCCAGCAGCCGAGAGCTAGTAAGGGGGTATTTT.

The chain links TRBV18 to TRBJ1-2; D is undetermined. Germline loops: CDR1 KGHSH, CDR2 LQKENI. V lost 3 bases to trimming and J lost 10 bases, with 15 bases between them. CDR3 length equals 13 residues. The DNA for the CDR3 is TGTGCCAGCTCACCCGAAGCCGGAGGGCTCTACACCTTC. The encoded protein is CASSPEAGGLYTF.

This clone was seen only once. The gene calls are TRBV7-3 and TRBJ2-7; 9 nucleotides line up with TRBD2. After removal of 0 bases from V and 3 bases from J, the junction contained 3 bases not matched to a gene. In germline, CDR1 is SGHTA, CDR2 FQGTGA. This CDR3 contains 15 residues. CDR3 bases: TGTGCCAGCAGCTTAACTCCGACTAGCGGCTACGAGCAGTACTTC. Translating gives CASSLTPTSGYEQYF.

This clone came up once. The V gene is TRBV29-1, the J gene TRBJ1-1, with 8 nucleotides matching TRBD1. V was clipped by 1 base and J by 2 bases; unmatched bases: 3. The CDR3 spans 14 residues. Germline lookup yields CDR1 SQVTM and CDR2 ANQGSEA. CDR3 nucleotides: TGCAGCGTTGAAGTAGGACAGGGCAACACTGAAGCTTTCTTT. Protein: CSVEVGQGNTEAFF.

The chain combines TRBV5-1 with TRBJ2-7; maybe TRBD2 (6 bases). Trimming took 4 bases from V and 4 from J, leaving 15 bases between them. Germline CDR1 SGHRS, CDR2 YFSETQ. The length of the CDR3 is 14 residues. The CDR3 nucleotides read TGCGCCAGCAGCCCCGGTAGCGGAGAATACGAGCAGTACTTC. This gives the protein CASSPGSGEYEQYF.

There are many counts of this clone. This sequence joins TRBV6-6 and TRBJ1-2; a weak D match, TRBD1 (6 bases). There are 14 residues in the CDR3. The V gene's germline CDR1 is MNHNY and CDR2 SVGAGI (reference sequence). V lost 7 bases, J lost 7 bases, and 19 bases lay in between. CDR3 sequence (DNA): TGTGCCAGCAAGTCTAACAGGGACACAGCTGGCTACACCTTC. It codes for CASKSNRDTAGYTF.

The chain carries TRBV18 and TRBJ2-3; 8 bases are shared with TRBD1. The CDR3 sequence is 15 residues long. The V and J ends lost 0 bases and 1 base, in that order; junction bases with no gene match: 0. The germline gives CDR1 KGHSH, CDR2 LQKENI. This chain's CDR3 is CASSPPTGGTDTQYF. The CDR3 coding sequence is TGTGCCAGCTCACCACCGACAGGGGGCACAGATACGCAGTATTTT.

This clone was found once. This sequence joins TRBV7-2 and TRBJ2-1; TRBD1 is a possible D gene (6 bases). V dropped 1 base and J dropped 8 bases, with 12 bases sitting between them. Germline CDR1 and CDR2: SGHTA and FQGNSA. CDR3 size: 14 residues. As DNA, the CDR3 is TGTGCCAGCAGCTTAGGTGGGCAGGGGTATGAGCAGTTCTTC. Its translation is CASSLGGQGYEQFF.

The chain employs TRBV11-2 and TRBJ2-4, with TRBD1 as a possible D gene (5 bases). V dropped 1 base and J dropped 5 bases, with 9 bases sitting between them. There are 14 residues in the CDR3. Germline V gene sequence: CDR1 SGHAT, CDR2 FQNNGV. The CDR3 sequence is CASSLAGRENIQYF. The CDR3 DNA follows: TGTGCCAGCAGCTTAGCCGGCAGGGAAAACATTCAGTACTTC.

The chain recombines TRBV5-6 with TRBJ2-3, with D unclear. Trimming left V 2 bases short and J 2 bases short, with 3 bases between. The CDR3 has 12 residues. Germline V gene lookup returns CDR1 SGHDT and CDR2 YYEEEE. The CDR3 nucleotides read TGTGCCAGCAGCTTTATCACAGATACGCAGTATTTT. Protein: CASSFITDTQYF.

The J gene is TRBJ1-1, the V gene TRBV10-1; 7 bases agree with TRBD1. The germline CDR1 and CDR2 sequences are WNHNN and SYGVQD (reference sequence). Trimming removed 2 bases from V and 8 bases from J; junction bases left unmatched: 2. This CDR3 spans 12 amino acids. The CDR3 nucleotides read TGCGCCAGCAGTGAGGTGACAGGGGAAGCTTTCTTT. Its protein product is CASSEVTGEAFF.

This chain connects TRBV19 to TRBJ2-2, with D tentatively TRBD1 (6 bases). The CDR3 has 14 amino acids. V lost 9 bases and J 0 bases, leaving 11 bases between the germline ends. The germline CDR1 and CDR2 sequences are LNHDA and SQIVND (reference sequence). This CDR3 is CASRDTPNTGELFF. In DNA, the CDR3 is TGTGCCAGCCGGGACACTCCGAACACCGGGGAGCTGTTTTTT.

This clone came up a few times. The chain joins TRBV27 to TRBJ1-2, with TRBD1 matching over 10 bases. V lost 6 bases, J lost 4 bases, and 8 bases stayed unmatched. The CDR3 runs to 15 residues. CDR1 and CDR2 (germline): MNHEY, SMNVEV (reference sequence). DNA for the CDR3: TGTGCCAGCAGAGCCCCGACAGGGGGCACCTATGGCTACACCTTC. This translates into CASRAPTGGTYGYTF.

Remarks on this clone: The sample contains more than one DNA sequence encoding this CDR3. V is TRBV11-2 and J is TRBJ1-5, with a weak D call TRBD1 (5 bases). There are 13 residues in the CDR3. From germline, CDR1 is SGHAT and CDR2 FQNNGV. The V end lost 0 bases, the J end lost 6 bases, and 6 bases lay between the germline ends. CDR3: CASSLDRGQPQHF. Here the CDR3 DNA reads TGTGCCAGCAGCTTAGATAGGGGTCAGCCCCAGCATTTT.

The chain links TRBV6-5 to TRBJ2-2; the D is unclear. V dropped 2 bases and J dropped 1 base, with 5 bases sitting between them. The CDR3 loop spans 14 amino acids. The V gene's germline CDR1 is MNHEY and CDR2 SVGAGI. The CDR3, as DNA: TGTGCCAGCAGTTACCAGGTGAACACCGGGGAGCTGTTTTTT. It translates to CASSYQVNTGELFF.